This T cell receptor beta chain was sequenced in a study of T cells expressing NK-cell markers (dated by TCRdb to about 2020). For the study in its entirety: In sorted CD3+CD56+NKG2C+, CD3+CD56+NKG2C- and CD3+CD56-NKG2C+ T-cell subsets from several donors, TCR beta-chain repertoires were profiled. Among the eight sequenced donors, only one was HCMV-seronegative, while the other seven were HCMV-seropositive. The eight sequenced donors were randomly selected healthy volunteers, three men and five women. Illumina HiSeq 2000/2500, MiSeq or NextSeq was used to sequence libraries as 2 x 150 bp reads.

To determine HCMV serostatus, a commercial ELISA kit was used to detect HCMV-specific IgG in serum. Peripheral blood mononuclear cells were isolated from blood by Ficoll density gradient centrifugation. The CDR3 has 13 amino acids, counting the end cysteine and phenylalanine. The DNA sequence is not available. The study at large found these results: Those dominant clonotypes were again the most abundant among CD3+CD56-NKG2C+ cells in a handful of donors, at 28.3-60.1%. For six donors, the dominant CD3+CD56+NKG2C+ clonotypes were among the top 10 CD8+ clonotypes and accounted for roughly 1.0-8% of CD8+ T cells. It remained unclear whether the expanded NKG2C-expressing T cell clones were specific for HCMV antigens.

The data were produced on an Illumina HiSeq 2000. The TCR beta cDNA libraries were made using 5'RACE template switching, a step that added both a universal primer site and unique molecular identifiers. cDNA synthesis was primed from the TCR beta constant segment and was followed by two successive PCR amplification steps. Turning to the authors' computational methods: MIGEC handled demultiplexing of the reads and grouping by UMI, while MiTCR was used to assemble and quantify clonotypes. To exclude erroneous sequences, any TCR cDNA sequence not supported by at least two reads was discarded. The tcR package was used for downstream repertoire analysis, with clonotypes matched between fractions based on CDR3 nucleotide sequence plus V segment. Antigen specificity was annotated against VDJdb with VDJmatch, allowing one amino acid substitution in CDR3. Each entry corresponds to one CDR3 protein sequence from reads that TCRdb reprocessed, and DNA is not given. The V and J calls and clone size come from TCRdb's table, not from the authors' own analysis. The table for this sample lists around 380,000 distinct CDR3 sequences. About 10% of the sample goes to the ten largest clones.

To note about this clonotype: This clone's antigen is unknown.

This clonotype was obtained from a woman between 50 and 59 years old in good health. Donor details come from another sample of the same person, matched by shared clones. Material for sequencing was blood T cells: a sorted CD56 or NKG2C T cell subset, CD4+ or CD8+ T cells, or bulk PBMC T cells (not recorded which). The chain is assembled from TRBV12-3 or TRBV12-4 and TRBJ1-3. The CDR3 region reads CASSPSVRNTIYF.